Each of the 25 T cell receptor beta chains below was sequenced from the same sample in a study of T cells in localized non-small cell lung cancer (TCRdb year 2020). Libraries were built with the immunoSEQ multiplex PCR assay. Sourced from immuneACCESS, this table was stored by TCRdb with only in-frame sequences that have V and J called. A share of the clones is absent; for the studies checked, an unresolved V gene accounts for under half, and the remainder has no known explanation. The sample profile shows almost 30,000 clones; 70% to 90% of them were found once. The ten top clones hold 13% of the sample. The input for sequencing was peripheral blood, taken before any cancer treatment. The receptors originated from a female donor over 55 with stage III squamous cell lung carcinoma.

The J gene is TRBJ1-1, the V gene TRBV29-1; maybe TRBD1 (5 bases). V gave up 4 bases and J gave up 2 bases, with 23 bases separating them. CDR1 is SQVTM and CDR2 is ANQGSEA in the germline V gene. The CDR3 is 17 residues long. The CDR3 loop reads CSVGGLKSWGSNTEAFF. The CDR3 DNA reads TGCAGCGTTGGGGGACTTAAAAGTTGGGGCTCCAACACTGAAGCTTTCTTT.

The chain carries TRBV9 and TRBJ2-3, with 9 nucleotides matching TRBD1. The CDR3 is 15 amino acids. J gave up 3 bases and V 3 bases, and 5 bases lay outside the gene matches. Germline CDR1 reads SGDLS; CDR2 reads YYNGEE. CDR3 protein: CASSARDRATDTQYF. The CDR3 DNA reads TGTGCCAGCAGCGCCCGGGACAGGGCAACAGATACGCAGTATTTT.

This clone has more than one count but fewer than ten. The V and J genes are TRBV19 and TRBJ1-1; the match to TRBD1 covers 10 bases. CDR1 and CDR2 from the germline V gene are LNHDA and SQIVND (reference sequence). The CDR3 has 16 residues. V was clipped by 8 bases and J by 0 bases; unmatched bases: 9. The CDR3 region has the DNA TGTGCCAGTGGCCCCGGGACAGGGGTTATGAACACTGAAGCTTTCTTT. It codes for CASGPGTGVMNTEAFF.

The chain combines TRBV6-5 with TRBJ2-5, with D perhaps being TRBD1 or TRBD2 (6 bases each). This CDR3 has 16 residues. V lost 1 base, J lost 3 bases, and 15 bases lay in between. Germline V gives CDR1 MNHEY, CDR2 SVGAGI. CDR3 in amino acids: CASSYLGAGREETQYF. CDR3 DNA: TGTGCCAGCAGTTACTTGGGGGCGGGACGGGAAGAGACCCAGTACTTC.

CDR3 amino acids: CASSLGPGAGTDTQYF. The CDR3 coding sequence is TGTGCCAGCAGCTTAGGCCCGGGGGCAGGGACAGATACGCAGTATTTT. The rearrangement links TRBV7-2 to TRBJ2-3; either TRBD1 or TRBD2 may fit D (6 bases each). CDR3 size: 16 residues. The V end lost 1 base, the J end lost 3 bases, and 14 bases lay between the germline ends. Germline lookup yields CDR1 SGHTA and CDR2 FQGNSA.

The rearrangement joins TRBV29-1 to TRBJ2-7, with TRBD2 identical over 9 bases. V lost 7 bases, J lost 5 bases, and 9 bases stayed unmatched. The length of the CDR3 is 13 residues. Looked up from germline, CDR1 is SQVTM and CDR2 is ANQGSEA. The CDR3 bases are TGCAGCGGAATAGCGGGAGAGGGCCACGAGCAGTACTTC. Translation gives CSGIAGEGHEQYF.

CDR3 bases: TGTGCCAGCAGTGAAACCCAGATGAGCTCCTACGAGCAGTACTTC. It encodes CASSETQMSSYEQYF. The chain recombines TRBV6-1 with TRBJ2-7; no clear D gene. The CDR3 has 15 residues. V was shortened by 2 bases and J by 0 bases, with 11 bases between the two germline ends. Germline V CDR1 and CDR2: MNHNS, SASEGT.

The chain couples TRBV28 to TRBJ1-5; D gene unclear. V lost 8 bases, J lost 11 bases, and 16 bases lay in between. CDR1 and CDR2 (germline): MDHEN, SYDVKM. The CDR3 spans 12 residues. CDR3 amino acids: CASQDRLWTQHF. The DNA for the CDR3 is TGTGCCAGCCAGGACCGGCTCTGGACCCAGCATTTT.

This chain connects TRBV7-8 to TRBJ1-5; TRBD1 might be the D (6 bases). V was shortened by 5 bases and J by 0 bases, with 17 bases between the two germline ends. There are 17 residues in the CDR3. Per the germline V gene, CDR1 is SGHVS and CDR2 is FQNEAQ. The CDR3 sequence: CASSDGRGSYSNQPQHF. Here the CDR3 DNA reads TGTGCCAGCAGCGACGGTAGGGGGAGTTATAGCAATCAGCCCCAGCATTTT.

The V gene is TRBV10-2, the J gene TRBJ2-2; D is ambiguous. CDR3 length: 19 residues. Germline CDR1 WSHSY, CDR2 SAAADI. V gave up 0 bases and J gave up 0 bases, with 17 bases separating them. This chain's CDR3 is CASSESKTWGSANTGELFF. In DNA form, the CDR3 reads TGCGCCAGCAGTGAGTCGAAAACTTGGGGAAGTGCGAACACCGGGGAGCTGTTTTTT.

The rearrangement joins TRBV11-2 to TRBJ2-1; the D call may be TRBD1 or TRBD2 (6 bases each). The CDR3 has 16 amino acids. In germline, CDR1 is SGHAT, CDR2 FQNNGV. V was shortened by 0 bases and J by 8 bases, with 17 bases between the two germline ends. CDR3 in amino acids: CASSLEPSGAQDEQFF. The CDR3 nucleotides read TGTGCCAGCAGCTTAGAGCCCTCGGGGGCCCAGGATGAGCAGTTCTTC.

The rearrangement uses TRBV10-2 and TRBJ2-3; 15 positions match TRBD2. The CDR3 consists of 16 residues. Germline values: CDR1 WSHSY, CDR2 SAAADI. After removal of 2 bases from V and 7 bases from J, the junction contained 4 bases not matched to a gene. CDR3 loop: CASSERTSGRVNTQYF. The DNA for the CDR3 is TGCGCCAGCAGTGAGAGGACTAGCGGGAGGGTAAATACGCAGTATTTT.

This clone was observed a handful of times. This chain joins TRBV11-2 and TRBJ1-6, with D maybe TRBD1 (5 bases). Germline V gene lookup returns CDR1 SGHAT and CDR2 FQNNGV. The germline V and J ends were trimmed by 3 bases and 8 bases, with 14 bases remaining between them. The CDR3 spans 15 residues. CDR3 sequence: CASSLDWGRDSPLHF. CDR3 DNA sequence: TGTGCCAGCAGCTTGGATTGGGGCAGGGATTCACCCCTCCACTTT.

The genes are TRBV5-5 and TRBJ1-4; TRBD1 might be the D (5 bases). V was clipped by 0 bases and J by 11 bases, with 17 bases between them. The CDR3 is 15 amino acids. Germline CDR1 is SGHKS and CDR2 is YYEKEE (reference sequence). Written as DNA, the CDR3 is TGTGCCAGCAGCTTGGGCTCCCCCAGGGAGGGGAAACTGTTTTTT. Translated: CASSLGSPREGKLFF.

The V gene is TRBV19, the J gene TRBJ2-3, with 8 positions matching TRBD2. Germline CDR1 LNHDA, CDR2 SQIVND (reference sequence). The CDR3 contains 14 residues. The V and J ends lost 7 bases and 2 bases, in that order; junction bases with no gene match: 5. DNA of the CDR3: TGTGCCAGTACTCCAGCGGGAGTCACAGATACGCAGTATTTT. It translates to CASTPAGVTDTQYF.

The chain's CDR3 is CSFRGTNEKLFF. The CDR3 bases are TGCAGCTTTCGGGGGACTAATGAAAAACTGTTTTTT. The gene calls are TRBV29-1 and TRBJ1-4; tentatively, D is TRBD1 (5 bases). CDR3 length: 12 amino acids. Trimming removed 8 bases from V and 2 bases from J, with 9 bases in between. CDR1 SQVTM and CDR2 ANQGSEA come from the germline V gene.

This clone was counted a single time. The rearrangement links TRBV11-2 to TRBJ2-1; 9 nucleotides align to TRBD2. Germline V gene sequence: CDR1 SGHAT, CDR2 FQNNGV. Trimming removed 4 bases from V and 7 bases from J; junction bases left unmatched: 5. This CDR3 comprises 14 residues. In DNA, the CDR3 is TGTGCCAGCAGCTCTCTAGCGGGACGGAATGAGCAGTTCTTC. It encodes CASSSLAGRNEQFF.

This chain links TRBV4-3 with TRBJ1-2, with D unclear. Germline CDR1 LGHNA, CDR2 YSLEER. This CDR3 spans 15 amino acids. Trimming took 0 bases from V and 6 from J, leaving 14 bases between them. DNA of the CDR3: TGCGCCAGCAGCCAAGATTTAAGGGTGAGCAATGGCTACACCTTC. This sequence encodes CASSQDLRVSNGYTF.

The rearrangement joins TRBV5-1 to TRBJ2-5; 12 bases fit TRBD2. This CDR3 comprises 20 residues. Trimming took 3 bases from V and 5 from J; bases not matched to a gene: 20. Germline values: CDR1 SGHRS, CDR2 YFSETQ. The CDR3: CASSSHLGLAGTSAGETQYF. The CDR3 DNA is TGCGCCAGCAGCTCCCATCTCGGACTAGCGGGGACCTCGGCGGGGGAGACCCAGTACTTC.

Comments on this clone: At one end, the junction sequence differs from germline, possibly due to a read error. V is TRBV28 and J is TRBJ1-2; TRBD1 might be the D (6 bases). Germline CDR1 and CDR2: MDHEN and SYDVKM. This CDR3 contains 13 residues. The CDR3 DNA is TGTGCCAGTAGTTTACAGGGAGTGGGGGGCTACACCTTC. Protein: CASSLQGVGGYTF.

This chain uses TRBV1 with TRBJ1-1; TRBD1 is the table's D call and was not checked against the DNA. TRBV1 is marked as a pseudogene. The CDR3 length is 13 residues. The CDR3 DNA follows: TGCACCAGCAGCCACCCCCCAAGGGGTCAAGCTTTCTTT. It is translated as CTSSHPPRGQAFF.

V and J are TRBV10-1 and TRBJ2-5; 12 positions match TRBD2. The J call is doubtful: the DNA matches TRBJ2-7 better. Germline V gene lookup returns CDR1 WNHNN and CDR2 SYGVQD (reference sequence). This CDR3 has 13 residues. CDR3 region: CASGLAGTYEQYF. CDR3 sequence (DNA): TGCGCCAGCGGACTAGCGGGGACCTACGAGCAGTACTTC.

The chain employs TRBV19 and TRBJ1-1; the D gene is possibly TRBD1 (5 bases). The CDR3 runs 11 residues. V lost 11 bases, J lost 1 base, and 8 bases lay in between. The germline CDR1 and CDR2 sequences are LNHDA and SQIVND (reference sequence). The chain's CDR3 is CACRENTEAFF. The CDR3 DNA is TGTGCCTGCAGGGAGAACACTGAAGCTTTCTTT.

V and J are TRBV5-1 and TRBJ2-1; TRBD2 agrees at 11 bases. Germline CDR1 and CDR2: SGHRS and YFSETQ. Trimming cost V 4 bases and J 5 bases; bases outside gene matches: 2. The CDR3 spans 14 residues. The CDR3 DNA reads as TGCGCCAGCAGCGGGACTAGCGGACACAATGAGCAGTTCTTC. Translation gives CASSGTSGHNEQFF.

V and J are TRBV7-6 and TRBJ2-2, with 8 bases lining up with TRBD1. The CDR3 extends over 14 amino acids. Germline V gene data show CDR1 as SGHVS and CDR2 as FNYEAQ. The trim removed 5 bases at V and 5 bases at J, leaving 4 bases unmatched. CDR3 nucleotide sequence: TGTGCCAGCAGCCCCCGGACAGGGACCGGGGAGCTGTTTTTT. It codes for CASSPRTGTGELFF.